This TCR beta chain was profiled in a study of cytomegalovirus exposure and HLA in healthy donors. The PCR ran on 60 Vbeta and 13 Jbeta primers. Sequenced by immunoSEQ multiplex PCR; TCRdb stores in-frame clones only, minus some. This table holds about 180,000 clones, around three quarters found once. The CDR3 has 14 residues. The V gene's germline CDR1 is MNHEY and CDR2 SVGAGI. V lost 6 bases and J lost 4; bases outside the gene matches: 3. The sequence was collected from a woman in her 30s in good health and CMV-seropositive. Sequenced input: PBMCs. V usage is TRBV6-5 and J usage is TRBJ1-2, with 12 positions matching TRBD1. The CDR3 is CASRGQGALYGYTF. CDR3 coding DNA: TGTGCCAGCAGGGGACAGGGGGCCCTCTATGGCTACACCTTC.